The sequence of this T cell receptor (beta chain) was determined in a study of T cell responses to AZD1222 COVID-19 vaccine. Pooled in the analysis were second doses at about 4 or about 12 weeks. Whole-study results and caveats: Baseline seropositivity occurred in only a handful of AZD1222 recipients. It was only after the peak T cell response that any repertoires were sampled.

CDR1 is LGHNA and CDR2 is YNFKEQ in the germline V gene. V gave up 0 bases and J gave up 10 bases, with 10 bases separating them. The CDR3 runs 14 residues. This clone has just a few counts. No antigen is known for it. The protocol was immunoSEQ multiplex PCR, while the TCRdb copy is restricted to in-frame clones and leaves out a portion. The table has roughly 26,000 clones, approximately 88% seen once. This material consisted of peripheral blood, taken 28 days after the second AZD1222 dose. This clonotype originated in an adult who received the AZD1222 COVID-19 vaccine. The V and J genes are TRBV4-2 and TRBJ1-6; the D gene is possibly TRBD1 (5 bases). CDR3 coding DNA: TGTGCCAGCAGCCAAGAGCAGGGATGGTCACCCCTCCACTTT. Translating gives CASSQEQGWSPLHF.